Each of the 30 T cell receptor beta chains below was sequenced from the same sample in a study of OX40 agonist ivuxolimab in advanced cancers. Produced via immunoSEQ multiplex PCR; TCRdb's table is partial and in-frame only. The data contain around 65,000 clones, around 93% of them singletons. This sample comprised CD4+ or CD8+ T cells sorted from blood, obtained in a trial of the OX40 agonist ivuxolimab. These receptor sequences come from an adult with an advanced solid tumor such as melanoma, head and neck, liver or kidney cancer.

The chain is built from TRBV4-2 and TRBJ2-7; 7 bases fit TRBD2. This CDR3 is 15 amino acids long. Unmatched junction bases numbered 7, after V lost 2 bases and J lost 3 bases. Per the germline V gene, CDR1 is LGHNA and CDR2 is YNFKEQ. The CDR3 coding sequence is TGTGCCAGCAGCCAAAGCGGGGCGGGGTACTACGAGCAGTACTTC. Its translation is CASSQSGAGYYEQYF.

The chain has TRBV9 and TRBJ2-2, with 7 nucleotides matching TRBD1. Trimming cost V 3 bases and J 5 bases; bases outside gene matches: 4. The CDR3 length is 14 residues. The germline V gene encodes CDR1 SGDLS and CDR2 YYNGEE. CDR3 in amino acids: CASSATGNTGELFF. Written as DNA, the CDR3 is TGTGCCAGCAGCGCGACAGGGAATACCGGGGAGCTGTTTTTT.

The chain couples TRBV5-5 to TRBJ2-6; D gene uncertain. V was pared by 0 bases and J by 1 base, with 11 bases between. Germline CDR1 SGHKS, CDR2 YYEKEE (reference sequence). The CDR3 loop spans 17 amino acids. The CDR3: CASSLEVWISGANVLTF. The CDR3 DNA reads as TGTGCCAGCAGCTTGGAGGTATGGATTTCTGGGGCCAACGTCCTGACTTTC.

The rearrangement uses TRBV15 and TRBJ2-7; 7 bases map to TRBD2. Germline CDR1 reads LNHNV; CDR2 reads YYDKDF (reference sequence). The CDR3 covers 17 residues. The V and J ends lost 5 bases and 2 bases, in that order; junction bases with no gene match: 15. The CDR3 here is CATSEGPVAGGAYEQYF. CDR3 bases: TGTGCCACCAGCGAAGGACCGGTAGCTGGGGGGGCCTACGAGCAGTACTTC.

V usage is TRBV5-5 and J usage is TRBJ2-2; maybe TRBD2 (5 bases). CDR3 length: 16 residues. Germline lookup yields CDR1 SGHKS and CDR2 YYEKEE (reference sequence). The germline V and J ends were trimmed by 1 base and 3 bases, with 13 bases remaining between them. The CDR3 DNA sequence: TGTGCCAGCAGCTTGTTGCGGGTTTGGTACACCGGGGAGCTGTTTTTT. Translation gives CASSLLRVWYTGELFF.

The chain employs TRBV7-7 and TRBJ2-1; D is perhaps TRBD1 (6 bases). CDR1 is SSHAT and CDR2 is FNYEAQ in the germline V gene (reference sequence). This CDR3 has 13 amino acids. V was trimmed by 3 bases and J by 6 bases, leaving 9 bases between them. CDR3: CASSLIQGNEQFF. DNA for the CDR3: TGTGCCAGCAGCTTGATACAGGGCAATGAGCAGTTCTTC.

DNA of the CDR3: TGTGCCAGCAGTTTCTCAGGGACCAGCACTGAAGCTTTCTTT. As protein: CASSFSGTSTEAFF. The J gene is TRBJ1-1, the V gene TRBV27; D may be TRBD1 (5 bases). The ends were cut back, 3 bases at V and 4 bases at J, with 12 bases in the middle. CDR3 length equals 14 residues. Germline CDR1 reads MNHEY; CDR2 reads SMNVEV (reference sequence).

In its sample, this clone was seen a few times. V is TRBV27 and J is TRBJ1-6; TRBD1 is a possible D gene (5 bases). Germline CDR1 reads MNHEY; CDR2 reads SMNVEV (reference sequence). Trimming shortened V by 5 bases and J by 10 bases, and 21 bases separated the two germline ends. CDR3 length: 16 amino acids. CDR3 nucleotide sequence: TGTGCCAGCAGTGCACACAGGTGGGGATTGGAATCACCCCTCCACTTT. This encodes CASSAHRWGLESPLHF.

J is TRBJ1-3 and V is TRBV7-9, with D perhaps matching TRBD1 (6 bases). Deletions cut 5 bases from V and 3 bases from J, with 20 bases between. The CDR3 runs to 17 residues. CDR1 SEHNR and CDR2 FQNEAQ come from the germline V gene (reference sequence). The CDR3 here is CASSRVSEGVVGNTIYF. CDR3 DNA sequence: TGTGCCAGCAGCCGCGTCTCCGAGGGGGTTGTTGGAAACACCATATATTTT.

This chain uses TRBV25-1 with TRBJ1-1, with unresolved D. The V end lost 7 bases, the J end lost 1 base, and 7 bases lay between the germline ends. Per the germline V gene, CDR1 is MGHDK and CDR2 is SYGVNS. This CDR3 comprises 12 residues. CDR3 sequence reads: CASKKGNTEAFF. The CDR3 bases are TGTGCCAGCAAGAAGGGGAACACTGAAGCTTTCTTT.

V usage is TRBV27 and J usage is TRBJ2-1; TRBD2 matches 14 bases. The CDR3 is 17 amino acids. CDR1 and CDR2 (germline): MNHEY, SMNVEV (reference sequence). The V segment lost 6 bases and the J segment 4 bases; nucleotides outside the gene matches: 8. The CDR3 bases are TGTGCCAGCAGCATGACTAGCGGGAGGGCAATGTACAATGAGCAGTTCTTC. Encoded protein: CASSMTSGRAMYNEQFF.

The chain combines TRBV5-1 with TRBJ2-1; D call uncertain. Trimming shortened V by 0 bases and J by 0 bases, and 7 bases separated the two germline ends. CDR1 is SGHRS, CDR2 YFSETQ, per germline. The CDR3 consists of 15 residues. CDR3 residues: CASSLVVHSYNEQFF. The DNA of the CDR3 is TGCGCCAGCAGCTTGGTAGTTCACTCCTACAATGAGCAGTTCTTC.

This clone was found once. This sequence joins TRBV28 and TRBJ2-7, with D perhaps being TRBD1 or TRBD2 (5 bases each). This CDR3 is 13 amino acids long. Germline V gene sequence: CDR1 MDHEN, CDR2 SYDVKM. V gave up 7 bases and J gave up 4 bases, with 14 bases separating them. The CDR3 here is CASTSLGRYEQYF. DNA for the CDR3: TGTGCCAGCACGAGCTTGGGACGATACGAGCAGTACTTC.

V is TRBV6-1 and J is TRBJ2-2, with D maybe TRBD2 (6 bases). CDR1 and CDR2 (germline): MNHNS, SASEGT. Between the trimmed V and J ends, which lost 11 bases and 0 bases, there was a span of 19 bases. The CDR3 totals 16 residues. In DNA, the CDR3 is TGTGCCGGTAGTGCCTTTTGGGGGGCGAACACCGGGGAGCTGTTTTTT. It yields the protein CAGSAFWGANTGELFF.

This clone appeared a few times. This chain joins TRBV7-9 and TRBJ2-7, with D unclear. There are 13 residues in the CDR3. Looked up from germline, CDR1 is SEHNR and CDR2 is FQNEAQ (reference sequence). Trimming cost V 0 bases and J 6 bases, with 9 bases left between them. The CDR3 nucleotides are TGTGCCAGCAGCTTAGCGCTTCGGGTCGAGCAGTACTTC. Its protein is CASSLALRVEQYF.

V gene TRBV2 combines with J gene TRBJ2-1, with D perhaps TRBD2 (6 bases). Germline V gene sequence: CDR1 SNHLY, CDR2 FYNNEI. Trimming took off 8 bases at V and 0 bases at J, with 11 bases between the two ends. CDR3 length: 14 residues. The CDR3 reads CASLVAASYNEQFF. The CDR3 DNA follows: TGTGCCAGCCTCGTAGCGGCCTCCTACAATGAGCAGTTCTTC.

This clone occurred once. The chain combines TRBV4-2 with TRBJ2-7, with TRBD2 identical over 7 bases. This CDR3 comprises 14 residues. Germline V CDR1 and CDR2: LGHNA, YNFKEQ. V dropped 4 bases and J dropped 3; count of bases not matched to a gene: 6. The CDR3 DNA follows: TGTGCCAGCAGCCCCCAGCGGGGAGGCTACGAGCAGTACTTC. This sequence encodes CASSPQRGGYEQYF.

The rearrangement links TRBV19 to TRBJ2-7; D is possibly TRBD1 (6 bases). Germline CDR1 and CDR2: LNHDA and SQIVND (reference sequence). V was pared by 5 bases and J by 5 bases, with 13 bases between. The CDR3 has 13 residues. The CDR3 DNA reads as TGTGCCAGTAGTCCCACGGGACACCACGAGCAGTACTTC. Encoded protein: CASSPTGHHEQYF.

The chain couples TRBV11-2 to TRBJ1-1; 8 bases agree with TRBD1. The ends lost 5 bases at V and 4 bases at J; junction bases unmatched: 3. There are 13 residues in the CDR3. CDR1 and CDR2 from the germline V gene are SGHAT and FQNNGV. The CDR3 is CASSLGQGTEAFF. The CDR3 DNA is TGTGCCAGCAGCCTCGGACAGGGCACTGAAGCTTTCTTT.

The genes are TRBV9 and TRBJ2-5, with TRBD1 identical over 7 bases. The DNA end lines up better with TRBJ2-7; the J call may be wrong. Germline lookup yields CDR1 SGDLS and CDR2 YYNGEE. CDR3 size: 14 residues. CDR3 residues: CASSPRQGSYEQYF. For the CDR3, the DNA is TGTGCCAGCAGCCCCCGACAGGGTTCCTACGAGCAGTACTTC.

This chain connects TRBV18 to TRBJ2-5; TRBD1 or TRBD2 may be the D gene (5 bases each). Germline CDR1 KGHSH, CDR2 LQKENI. The CDR3 extends over 11 amino acids. V was trimmed by 3 bases and J by 11 bases, leaving 10 bases between them. Here the CDR3 DNA reads TGTGCCAGCTCACCCTGGGACCTTCAGTACTTC. This gives the protein CASSPWDLQYF.

The gene calls are TRBV10-2 and TRBJ2-7, with D hard to call. The V and J ends lost 10 bases and 3 bases respectively, with 16 bases between them. The germline V gene encodes CDR1 WSHSY and CDR2 SAAADI. CDR3 length equals 13 residues. This chain's CDR3 is CATYDGQNYEQYF. The DNA of the CDR3 is TGCGCCACCTACGATGGGCAGAACTACGAGCAGTACTTC.

CDR3: CASSLAPGGNQPQHF. DNA of the CDR3: TGTGCCAGCAGCTTAGCCCCCGGCGGGAATCAGCCCCAGCATTTT. The chain uses TRBV11-2 and TRBJ1-5, with D unclear. Trimming removed 1 base from V and 4 bases from J, with 11 bases in between. Germline V CDR1 and CDR2: SGHAT, FQNNGV. The length of the CDR3 is 15 residues.

V usage is TRBV4-1 and J usage is TRBJ1-1; D may be TRBD1 (5 bases). Per the germline V gene, CDR1 is MGHRA and CDR2 is YSYEKL. Trimming cost V 1 base and J 3 bases, with 15 bases left between them. This CDR3 spans 16 amino acids. Written as DNA, the CDR3 is TGCGCCAGCAGCCAAGTTTTTGGGGGGGGATACACTGAAGCTTTCTTT. It codes for CASSQVFGGGYTEAFF.

This clone appeared a single time. The CDR3 reads CASREDPHEQYF. The CDR3 DNA reads as TGCGCCAGCAGGGAGGACCCACACGAGCAGTACTTC. The rearrangement uses TRBV5-1 and TRBJ2-7; a possible D gene is TRBD2 (5 bases). Looked up from germline, CDR1 is SGHRS and CDR2 is YFSETQ. CDR3 length equals 12 residues. V was shortened by 5 bases and J by 5 bases, with 11 bases between the two germline ends.

The CDR3 DNA reads TGTGCCAGTAGTATAGATCTCGGATTAGCCAAAAACATTCAGTACTTC. The encoded protein is CASSIDLGLAKNIQYF. The chain is built from TRBV19 and TRBJ2-4; no clear D. CDR3 length equals 16 residues. Germline V gives CDR1 LNHDA, CDR2 SQIVND (reference sequence). Trimming removed 0 bases from V and 0 bases from J, with 9 bases in between.

This rearrangement joins TRBV7-7 to TRBJ2-5; 7 positions agree with TRBD2. Unmatched junction bases numbered 3, after V lost 0 bases and J lost 2 bases. Germline values: CDR1 SSHAT, CDR2 FNYEAQ (reference sequence). This CDR3 has 15 residues. This CDR3 reads CASSLAGEGQETQYF. The CDR3 DNA is TGTGCCAGCAGCTTAGCGGGGGAGGGTCAAGAGACCCAGTACTTC. Looking up the rest from reference TRBV7-7 and TRBJ2-5 gives the full variable domain: GAGVSQSPRYKVTKRGQDVTLRCDPISSHATLYWYQQALGQGPEFLTYFNYEAQPDKSGLPSDRFSAERPEGSISTLTIQRTEQRDSAMYRCASSLAGEGQETQYFGPGTRLLVL.

The chain carries TRBV4-1 and TRBJ2-1; D gene unclear. The CDR3 sequence is 11 residues long. Germline V gives CDR1 MGHRA, CDR2 YSYEKL. Trimming left V 1 base short and J 12 bases short, with 7 bases between. The CDR3 DNA is TGCGCCAGCAGCCAAGGGCTTGGGCAGTTCTTC. As protein: CASSQGLGQFF.

This rearrangement joins TRBV7-9 to TRBJ2-5; possibly TRBD1 for D (6 bases). With 5 bases removed from V and 2 bases from J, the gap between germline ends came to 15 bases. CDR3 size: 15 residues. CDR1 is SEHNR and CDR2 is FQNEAQ in the germline V gene (reference sequence). The chain's CDR3 is CASSQRTARQETQYF. The CDR3 DNA reads TGTGCCAGCAGCCAAAGGACAGCGAGACAAGAGACCCAGTACTTC.

J is TRBJ2-1 and V is TRBV7-2; tentatively, D is TRBD2 (5 bases). With 6 bases removed from V and 0 bases from J, the gap between germline ends came to 9 bases. CDR1 is SGHTA, CDR2 FQGNSA, per germline. The CDR3 has 14 residues. The CDR3 sequence: CASRSGGSYNEQFF. The CDR3 coding sequence is TGTGCCAGCAGGAGCGGAGGCTCCTACAATGAGCAGTTCTTC.